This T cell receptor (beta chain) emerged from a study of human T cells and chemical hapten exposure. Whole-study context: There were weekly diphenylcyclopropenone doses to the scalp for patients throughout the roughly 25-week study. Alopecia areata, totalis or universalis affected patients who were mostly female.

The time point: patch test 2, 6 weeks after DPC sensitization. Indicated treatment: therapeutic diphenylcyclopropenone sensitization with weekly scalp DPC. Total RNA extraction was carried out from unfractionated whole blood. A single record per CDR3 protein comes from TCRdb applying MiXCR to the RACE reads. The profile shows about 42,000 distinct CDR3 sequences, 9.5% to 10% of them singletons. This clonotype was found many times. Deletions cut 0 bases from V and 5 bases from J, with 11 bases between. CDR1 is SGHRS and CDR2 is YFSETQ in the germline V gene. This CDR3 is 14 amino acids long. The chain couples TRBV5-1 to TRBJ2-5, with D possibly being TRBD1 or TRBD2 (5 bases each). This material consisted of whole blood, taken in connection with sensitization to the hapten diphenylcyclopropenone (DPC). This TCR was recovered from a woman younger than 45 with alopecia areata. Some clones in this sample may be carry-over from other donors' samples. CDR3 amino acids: CASSLDGRDETQYF. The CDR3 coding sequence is TGCGCCAGCAGCTTGGATGGCAGGGACGAGACCCAGTACTTC.